One and the same sample provided the 17 T cell receptor beta chains below, sequenced in a study of response to subunit inactivated influenza vaccine. Each CDR3 protein gets one entry after TCRdb re-called the RT-PCR reads with MiXCR. The sample contains 400,000 to 650,000 distinct CDR3 sequences, 6% to 9% of which appear only once. This specimen consisted of PBMCs from blood, obtained around 25 months after vaccination. The receptor source for this set is a man aged 50 to 69 who received an inactivated influenza vaccine.

The chain uses TRBV10-3 and TRBJ2-5; TRBD1 matches 8 bases. The CDR3 has 13 residues. Germline assignment: CDR1 ENHRY and CDR2 SYGVKD. V lost 5 bases and J lost 4; bases outside the gene matches: 3. The CDR3: CAISLDRGETQYF. In DNA, the CDR3 is TGTGCCATCAGTTTAGACAGGGGAGAGACCCAGTACTTC.

This clonotype appeared a few times. The chain has TRBV6-6 and TRBJ1-4, with D hard to call. CDR1 MNHNY and CDR2 SVGAGI come from the germline V gene (reference sequence). Trimming took off 6 bases at V and 4 bases at J, with 9 bases between the two ends. The CDR3 runs to 13 residues. The CDR3 DNA follows: TGTGCCAGCAGCCCAAACAGTAATGAAAAACTGTTTTTT. Encoded protein: CASSPNSNEKLFF.

The chain joins TRBV4-1 to TRBJ1-6; D unclear. V dropped 0 bases and J dropped 3 bases, with 9 bases sitting between them. CDR3 size: 16 residues. Per germline, CDR1 MGHRA and CDR2 YSYEKL. The CDR3 spells CASSQEVRVYNSPLHF. The CDR3 DNA reads as TGCGCCAGCAGCCAAGAGGTCCGGGTCTATAATTCACCCCTCCACTTT.

This clonotype was counted ten times or more. This rearrangement joins TRBV28 to TRBJ1-2; the match to TRBD1 covers 8 bases. This CDR3 region has 14 residues. The J segment lost 3 bases and the V segment lost 7 bases, leaving 7 bases of the junction unmatched. Germline CDR1 and CDR2: MDHEN and SYDVKM. CDR3 nucleotides: TGTGCCAGCACGACAGGGGTCAGTGACTATGGCTACACCTTC. Translating gives CASTTGVSDYGYTF.

The table lists this clonotype with many counts. The chain employs TRBV24-1 and TRBJ2-2; D uncertain. The V gene's germline CDR1 is KGHDR and CDR2 SFDVKD. CDR3 length equals 13 residues. Trimming stripped 4 bases from V and 5 bases from J, with 7 bases between. The CDR3 sequence is CATSDLVTGELFF. The CDR3 DNA reads TGTGCCACCAGTGACTTAGTTACCGGGGAGCTGTTTTTT.

The chain combines TRBV15 with TRBJ2-7; 8 bases align to TRBD1. Germline CDR1 LNHNV, CDR2 YYDKDF (reference sequence). V trimming: 5 bases; J trimming: 2 bases; junction bases outside the gene matches: 11. CDR3 length: 16 residues. CDR3 protein: CATSGEGAGGPYEQYF. The DNA for the CDR3 is TGTGCCACCAGCGGCGAGGGGGCAGGGGGCCCCTACGAGCAGTACTTC. Full variable domain (missing parts from reference TRBV15 and TRBJ2-7): DAMVIQNPRYQVTQFGKPVTLSCSQTLNHNVMYWYQQKSSQAPKLLFHYYDKDFNNEADTPDNFQSRRPNTSFCFLDIRSPGLGDTAMYLCATSGEGAGGPYEQYFGPGTRLTVT.

This clonotype has a count of ten or more. The rearrangement links TRBV12-3 or TRBV12-4 to TRBJ2-7; 9 bases are a match to TRBD2. V shed 3 bases and J 4 bases; nucleotides not matched to a gene: 4. The CDR3 consists of 14 residues. CDR3 residues: CASSFGLAGYEQYF. The CDR3 nucleotides are TGTGCCAGCAGTTTCGGGCTAGCGGGGTACGAGCAGTACTTC.

This clonotype has only a few counts. The chain combines TRBV5-8 with TRBJ2-1, with D perhaps TRBD2 (5 bases). Germline V CDR1 and CDR2: SGHTS, YDEGEE. Trimming took off 0 bases at V and 6 bases at J, with 16 bases between the two ends. The CDR3 spans 16 residues. The CDR3 region is CASSLAEVRVGNEQFF. CDR3 in DNA: TGTGCCAGCAGCTTGGCCGAGGTGAGGGTAGGCAATGAGCAGTTCTTC.

The table lists this clonotype with many counts. The chain links TRBV20-1 to TRBJ1-5; TRBD1 matches at 7 bases. Germline V gives CDR1 DFQATT, CDR2 SNEGSKA (reference sequence). The CDR3 has 18 amino acids. With 0 bases clipped from V and 0 bases from J, the junction kept 11 bases outside the gene matches. The CDR3 loop is CSARDRDRYYYSNQPQHF. Written as DNA, the CDR3 is TGCAGTGCTAGAGATAGGGACAGATACTATTATAGCAATCAGCCCCAGCATTTT.

V gene TRBV7-3 combines with J gene TRBJ2-1, with TRBD2 matching 11 bases. The germline gives CDR1 SGHTA, CDR2 FQGTGA. The CDR3 is 18 residues long. J gave up 4 bases and V 2 bases, and 10 bases lay outside the gene matches. The CDR3 region is CASSLWLAGGPEYNEQFF. As DNA, the CDR3 is TGTGCCAGCAGCTTATGGTTAGCGGGAGGGCCCGAGTACAATGAGCAGTTCTTC.

Many counts were recorded for this clonotype. The chain couples TRBV7-9 to TRBJ1-2, with D possibly being TRBD1 (5 bases). Germline loops: CDR1 SEHNR, CDR2 FQNEAQ (reference sequence). There are 15 residues in the CDR3. V was clipped by 7 bases and J by 3 bases, with 18 bases between them. For the CDR3, the DNA is TGTGCCAGCACCACCCTGGGAGGGGCCCACTATGGCTACACCTTC. This gives the protein CASTTLGGAHYGYTF.

The chain employs TRBV12-3 or TRBV12-4 and TRBJ1-1; D is possibly TRBD1 (6 bases). Trimming shortened V by 0 bases and J by 4 bases, and 15 bases separated the two germline ends. CDR3 length: 16 amino acids. CDR3 in DNA: TGTGCCAGCAGTTTAGCCAGTAATAGGGGGTTCACTGAAGCTTTCTTT. This sequence encodes CASSLASNRGFTEAFF.

V usage is TRBV25-1 and J usage is TRBJ1-1; D is undetermined. Germline CDR1 reads MGHDK; CDR2 reads SYGVNS. The CDR3 extends over 15 amino acids. The ends were cut back, 1 base at V and 1 base at J, with 10 bases in the middle. The CDR3, as DNA: TGTGCCAGCAGTGAATTGCGGCAGCGGAACACTGAAGCTTTCTTT. This sequence encodes CASSELRQRNTEAFF.

Details on this clonotype: Given a much more abundant clone one base away, this may be a read error. The gene calls are TRBV29-1 and TRBJ2-7, with D possibly TRBD1 on 6 matching bases. This CDR3 contains 13 residues. CDR1 and CDR2 (germline): SQVTM, ANQGSEA. The CDR3 DNA is TGCAGCGTTGTAGAACAGGGACCCTACGAGCAGCACTTC. Translated, it gives CSVVEQGPYEQHF.

This clonotype came up a few times. The rearrangement uses TRBV7-8 and TRBJ1-1; a weak D match, TRBD1 (5 bases). Trimming pared 6 bases from V and 8 bases from J, leaving 19 bases between. Germline-derived CDR1 and CDR2 are SGHVS and FQNEAQ. The CDR3 contains 14 residues. The CDR3 region has the DNA TGTGCCAGCAGTCAGGGACTCCCGTTGGGAGAAGCTTTCTTT. Amino acid sequence: CASSQGLPLGEAFF.

The table lists this clonotype with a few counts. CDR3 loop: CASTPPSRAGEAFF. CDR3 coding DNA: TGTGCCAGCACCCCCCCAAGCCGGGCGGGTGAAGCTTTCTTT. The V call is TRBV28, the J call TRBJ1-1; D is unresolved. The V end was cut by 7 bases, the J end by 7 bases, with 19 bases between. Germline V gene sequence: CDR1 MDHEN, CDR2 SYDVKM. CDR3 length equals 14 residues.

This clonotype was seen a few times. CDR3 DNA: TGTGCCAGCAGCTTGGTGGGGACAGGGGGCGGCGAGCAGTACTTC. Amino acid sequence: CASSLVGTGGGEQYF. V usage is TRBV7-2 and J usage is TRBJ2-7; the match to TRBD1 covers 12 bases. The CDR3 runs to 15 residues. V lost 3 bases to trimming and J lost 6 bases; unmatched junction nucleotides: 6. Germline V gene data show CDR1 as SGHTA and CDR2 as FQGNSA.